The clone carrying this T cell receptor beta chain was counted between two and nine times. Trimming shortened V by 2 bases and J by 7 bases, and 12 bases separated the two germline ends. CDR1 WSHSY and CDR2 SAAADI come from the germline V gene. This CDR3 comprises 14 residues. The data are from a study of shared clonotypes between healthy human individuals. The table came from immunoSEQ multiplex PCR; TCRdb's copy has only in-frame clones and leaves some out. The sample lists 470,000 or so clones, 81% occurring once. The clonotype was recovered from a woman in her 40s in good health. Some clones in this sample may be carry-over from other donors' samples. The J gene is TRBJ1-5, the V gene TRBV10-2; D ambiguous. The sequencing sample was made of PBMCs. The CDR3 DNA reads as TGCGCCAGCAGTGAGACAAAACTTTTACAGCCCCAGCATTTT. Protein product: CASSETKLLQPQHF.